These 6 T cell receptor beta chains were all obtained from the same sample, sequenced in a study of patients and donors after allogeneic stem cell transplantation. TCRdb used MiXCR to reprocess the RT-PCR reads, holding one entry per CDR3 protein. The profile covers about 960,000 distinct CDR3 sequences, with roughly 18% appearing a single time and roughly 6% taken by the ten largest. Sequencing was performed on blood, either unsorted or a sorted T cell fraction (not recorded which). The receptors shown here come from a human donor who was either an allogeneic HSCT recipient or a stem cell or donor lymphocyte infusion donor (not recorded which). It is not recorded whose cells these are; they may come from a transplant donor.

Only a few counts were recorded for this clonotype. The rearrangement joins TRBV11-2 to TRBJ2-6; the D gene is possibly TRBD1 (5 bases). Germline assignment: CDR1 SGHAT and CDR2 FQNNGV. The CDR3 has 18 residues. V lost 5 bases and J 4 bases, leaving 21 bases between the germline ends. The CDR3 nucleotides read TGTGCCAGCAGCCACCGACATAATACAGGTGTCGGGGCCAACGTCCTGACTTTC. This translates into CASSHRHNTGVGANVLTF.

The J gene is TRBJ1-1, the V gene TRBV12-5; unclear D gene. Germline CDR1 LGHNT, CDR2 FRNRAP. The ends were cut back, 2 bases at V and 1 base at J, with 2 bases in the middle. The CDR3 sequence is 12 residues long. The CDR3 reads CASGLPNTEAFF. CDR3 nucleotides: TGTGCTAGTGGTTTGCCGAACACTGAAGCTTTCTTT.

The J gene is TRBJ1-6, the V gene TRBV5-1; no clear D. Looked up from germline, CDR1 is SGHRS and CDR2 is YFSETQ. The CDR3 contains 15 residues. The V end lost 0 bases, the J end lost 7 bases, and 11 bases lay between the germline ends. CDR3 region: CASSLVRERNSPLHF. CDR3 bases: TGCGCCAGCAGCTTGGTACGGGAACGGAATTCACCCCTCCACTTT.

This clonotype was observed a few times. One end of the junction is discordant with germline, which a read error may explain. This chain links TRBV5-1 with TRBJ2-7; D is unresolved. Germline V CDR1 and CDR2: SGHRS, YFSETQ. CDR3 length equals 13 residues. This CDR3 is CASSLERYYEQYF. For the CDR3, the DNA is TGTGCCAGCAGCTTAGAAAGGTACTACGAGCAGTACTTC.

The CDR3 is CASSPETTPPDTQYF. The CDR3 coding sequence is TGTGCCAGCTCACCGGAGACAACCCCGCCAGATACGCAGTATTTT. The chain is built from TRBV18 and TRBJ2-3; no clear D gene. This CDR3 region has 15 residues. The V gene's germline CDR1 is KGHSH and CDR2 LQKENI. Trimming took 3 bases from V and 4 from J, leaving 14 bases between them. Drawing the rest from reference TRBV18 and TRBJ2-3, the complete variable domain is NAGVMQNPRHLVRRRGQEARLRCSPMKGHSHVYWYRQLPEEGLKFMVYLQKENIIDESGMPKERFSAEFPKEGPSILRIQQVVRGDSAAYFCASSPETTPPDTQYFGPGTRLTVL.

The chain employs TRBV12-3 or TRBV12-4 and TRBJ1-3; D unclear. Trimming took 6 bases from V and 6 from J, leaving 6 bases between them. The CDR3 has 11 residues. The CDR3 is CASRTINTIYF. CDR3 bases: TGTGCCAGCAGGACTATAAACACCATATATTTT.